This T cell receptor beta chain stems from a study of Ad26.COV2.S vaccination and SARS-CoV-2 variants. This sample's treatment: 15 to 20 received Ad26.COV2.S at low or high dose, single or two shots; roughly five received placebo; per-sample allocation not given. Specimen acquisition occurred on day 63 following the initial vaccine or placebo injection. An Ad26 vector expressing Wuhan-strain SARS-CoV-2 spike served as the vaccine. Concerning this clone itself: Antigen: not known.

J lost 15 bases, V lost 4 bases, and 4 bases had no gene match. Germline V gene data show CDR1 as DFQATT and CDR2 as SNEGSKA (reference sequence). The length of the CDR3 is 11 residues. Study results and limitations: Spike-specific TCR breadth was greater in vaccine than placebo recipients. CD8+ and CD4+ T cells specific for spike reportedly responded with substantial breadth after vaccination.

Measured with immunoSEQ multiplex PCR; TCRdb has only the in-frame clones, and not every one. The sample records a few hundred thousand clones, 90% being singletons. The TCR sequence derives from a person aged 18-65 years who received the Ad26.COV2.S COVID-19 vaccine or a placebo. The sequencing here drew on peripheral blood, taken in a trial of Ad26.COV2.S vaccine versus placebo. The V and J genes are TRBV20-1 and TRBJ2-1; 12 bases are shared with TRBD2. The CDR3 is CSATTSGRRFF. Here the CDR3 DNA reads TGCAGTGCTACCACTAGCGGGAGGCGGTTCTTC.